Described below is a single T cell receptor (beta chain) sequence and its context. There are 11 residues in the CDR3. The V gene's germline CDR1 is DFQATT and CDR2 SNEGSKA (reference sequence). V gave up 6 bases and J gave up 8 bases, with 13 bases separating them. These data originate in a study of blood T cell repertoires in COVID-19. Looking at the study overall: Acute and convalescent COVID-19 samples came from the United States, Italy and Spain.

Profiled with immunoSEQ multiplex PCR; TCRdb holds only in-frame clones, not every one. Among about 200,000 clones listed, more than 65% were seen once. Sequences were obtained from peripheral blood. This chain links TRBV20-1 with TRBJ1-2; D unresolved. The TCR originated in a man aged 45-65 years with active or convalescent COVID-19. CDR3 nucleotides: TGCAGTGCGGCGGCGATTGGCGGCTACACCTTC. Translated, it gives CSAAAIGGYTF.